A selection of T cell receptor beta chains follows, all from one sample in a study of lymphopenia after photon versus proton radiotherapy. Measured with immunoSEQ multiplex PCR; TCRdb has only the in-frame clones, and not every one. Among 53,000 or so clones listed, around four fifths were seen once. The specimen was peripheral blood, collected from a patient treated with photon-based radiotherapy. The receptors here all came from a man aged 50 or older with gastric cancer. CDR3s include the opening cysteine and the closing phenylalanine or tryptophan. Fields, in order: V gene, J gene, D gene, clone size, CDR3 protein, CDR3 DNA. A D gene is named only where the DNA matches it firmly. The size field is filled for only some rows; it gives once, few, many or a size class.

v_gene: TRBV5-1; j_gene: TRBJ2-1; d_gene: TRBD1; abundance: .; CDR3aa: CASSLRSQGAGYNEQFF; CDR3nt: TGCGCCAGCAGCTTGAGGTCGCAGGGGGCGGGGTACAATGAGCAGTTCTTC
v_gene: TRBV30; j_gene: TRBJ2-5; d_gene: .; abundance: .; CDR3aa: CAWGSAGETQYF; CDR3nt: TGTGCCTGGGGTAGCGCGGGAGAGACCCAGTACTTC
v_gene: TRBV5-1; j_gene: TRBJ2-7; d_gene: TRBD2; abundance: .; CDR3aa: CASRTSGTYEQYF; CDR3nt: TGCGCCAGCAGGACTAGCGGTACCTACGAGCAGTACTTC
v_gene: TRBV15; j_gene: TRBJ2-1; d_gene: .; abundance: .; CDR3aa: CATSRGSGYNEQFF; CDR3nt: TGTGCCACCAGCAGAGGATCTGGCTACAATGAGCAGTTCTTC
v_gene: TRBV5-8; j_gene: TRBJ2-1; d_gene: .; abundance: few; CDR3aa: CASSHTALSNEQFF; CDR3nt: TGCGCCAGCAGCCATACCGCCCTCAGCAATGAGCAGTTCTTC
v_gene: TRBV19; j_gene: TRBJ2-3; d_gene: TRBD2; abundance: .; CDR3aa: CASSGRTSGSSDTQYF; CDR3nt: TGTGCCAGTAGTGGACGGACTAGCGGGAGTTCAGATACGCAGTATTTT
v_gene: TRBV5-6; j_gene: TRBJ2-7; d_gene: TRBD2; abundance: .; CDR3aa: CASSWRTSSYEQYF; CDR3nt: TGTGCCAGCAGCTGGAGGACTAGCTCCTACGAGCAGTACTTC
v_gene: TRBV10-1; j_gene: TRBJ1-5; d_gene: .; abundance: .; CDR3aa: CASRTAGPQGYSNQPQHF; CDR3nt: TGCGCCAGCAGGACCGCGGGACCCCAGGGATATAGCAATCAGCCCCAGCATTTT
v_gene: TRBV18; j_gene: TRBJ2-2; d_gene: .; abundance: .; CDR3aa: CASSPGGAPNTGELFF; CDR3nt: TGTGCCAGCTCACCGGGGGGGGCTCCGAACACCGGGGAGCTGTTTTTT
v_gene: TRBV5-4; j_gene: TRBJ1-3; d_gene: TRBD1; abundance: .; CDR3aa: CASSSGQDPGNTIYF; CDR3nt: TGTGCCAGCAGCTCCGGACAGGATCCTGGAAACACCATATATTTT
v_gene: TRBV7-9; j_gene: TRBJ2-4; d_gene: .; abundance: .; CDR3aa: CASSRAGGAKNIQYF; CDR3nt: TGTGCCAGCAGCCGGGCCGGAGGAGCCAAAAACATTCAGTACTTC
v_gene: TRBV28; j_gene: TRBJ2-7; d_gene: .; abundance: once; CDR3aa: CASSLRGYEQYF; CDR3nt: TGTGCCAGCAGTTTGAGGGGGTACGAGCAGTACTTC
v_gene: TRBV27; j_gene: TRBJ2-2; d_gene: TRBD1; abundance: .; CDR3aa: CASSSPRQGAWELFF; CDR3nt: TGTGCCAGCAGTTCCCCCCGACAGGGGGCCTGGGAGCTGTTTTTT
v_gene: TRBV7-7; j_gene: TRBJ2-2; d_gene: .; abundance: .; CDR3aa: CASSLAGNTGELFF; CDR3nt: TGTGCCAGCAGCTTAGCGGGAAACACCGGGGAGCTGTTTTTT
v_gene: TRBV15; j_gene: TRBJ2-1; d_gene: TRBD2; abundance: .; CDR3aa: CATSRTSLAGGQFF; CDR3nt: TGTGCCACCAGCCGAACCTCTCTAGCGGGAGGGCAGTTCTTC
v_gene: TRBV4-3; j_gene: TRBJ2-7; d_gene: .; abundance: .; CDR3aa: CASSQDRGLEQYF; CDR3nt: TGCGCCAGCAGCCAAGACAGGGGTCTGGAGCAGTACTTC
v_gene: TRBV6-1; j_gene: TRBJ1-2; d_gene: TRBD1; abundance: .; CDR3aa: CASSLQGFRGYTF; CDR3nt: TGTGCCAGCAGTTTACAGGGGTTCAGGGGCTACACCTTC
v_gene: TRBV5-1; j_gene: TRBJ2-3; d_gene: TRBD2; abundance: .; CDR3aa: CASSAGLAHTDTQYF; CDR3nt: TGCGCCAGCAGCGCGGGACTAGCGCACACAGATACGCAGTATTTT
v_gene: TRBV28; j_gene: TRBJ2-2; d_gene: .; abundance: .; CDR3aa: CASSLRGAGELFF; CDR3nt: TGTGCCAGCAGTTTGAGGGGCGCCGGGGAGCTGTTTTTT
v_gene: TRBV19; j_gene: TRBJ1-5; d_gene: TRBD1; abundance: .; CDR3aa: CASSIEGTGRQPQHF; CDR3nt: TGTGCCAGTAGTATAGAGGGGACAGGGCGGCAGCCCCAGCATTTT
v_gene: TRBV5-1; j_gene: TRBJ2-3; d_gene: TRBD2; abundance: .; CDR3aa: CASSLKGLDADTQYF; CDR3nt: TGCGCCAGCAGCTTGAAGGGACTAGACGCAGATACGCAGTATTTT
v_gene: TRBV10-1; j_gene: TRBJ2-1; d_gene: TRBD2; abundance: .; CDR3aa: CASSPTSGRGQFF; CDR3nt: TGCGCCAGCAGTCCGACTAGCGGGAGAGGGCAGTTCTTC
v_gene: TRBV19; j_gene: TRBJ2-3; d_gene: .; abundance: .; CDR3aa: CATSRGGRTDTQYF; CDR3nt: TGTGCCACCTCACGCGGAGGACGGACAGATACGCAGTATTTT
v_gene: TRBV2; j_gene: TRBJ1-5; d_gene: .; abundance: .; CDR3aa: CASSSLTDNQPQHF; CDR3nt: TGTGCCAGCAGTTCCTTAACGGACAATCAGCCCCAGCATTTT
v_gene: TRBV6-1; j_gene: TRBJ2-1; d_gene: .; abundance: .; CDR3aa: CASSENGREQFF; CDR3nt: TGTGCCAGCAGTGAAAATGGGCGGGAGCAGTTCTTC
v_gene: TRBV27; j_gene: TRBJ2-1; d_gene: TRBD1; abundance: .; CDR3aa: CASSWDRRNEQFF; CDR3nt: TGTGCCAGCAGTTGGGACAGGCGCAATGAGCAGTTCTTC
v_gene: TRBV19; j_gene: TRBJ1-1; d_gene: TRBD1; abundance: .; CDR3aa: CASRSPPGQGNTEAFF; CDR3nt: TGTGCCAGTAGGAGCCCTCCTGGACAGGGGAACACTGAAGCTTTCTTT
v_gene: TRBV7-2; j_gene: TRBJ2-2; d_gene: .; abundance: .; CDR3aa: CASSLWRDQVGELFF; CDR3nt: TGTGCCAGCAGCTTATGGAGGGATCAAGTCGGGGAGCTGTTTTTT
v_gene: TRBV5-5; j_gene: TRBJ2-1; d_gene: .; abundance: .; CDR3aa: CASSLDGSVSDEQFF; CDR3nt: TGTGCCAGCAGCTTGGATGGTTCGGTGAGCGATGAGCAGTTCTTC
v_gene: TRBV19; j_gene: TRBJ2-7; d_gene: .; abundance: few; CDR3aa: CASSGWDFYEQYF; CDR3nt: TGTGCCAGTAGTGGGTGGGATTTCTACGAGCAGTACTTC
v_gene: TRBV9; j_gene: TRBJ2-5; d_gene: .; abundance: once; CDR3aa: CASSTRVEETQYF; CDR3nt: TGTGCCAGCAGCACGCGAGTGGAAGAGACCCAGTACTTC
v_gene: TRBV10-3; j_gene: TRBJ2-7; d_gene: TRBD2; abundance: .; CDR3aa: CAISHVAGGSYEQYF; CDR3nt: TGTGCCATCAGTCATGTAGCGGGAGGCTCCTACGAGCAGTACTTC
v_gene: TRBV25-1; j_gene: TRBJ2-1; d_gene: TRBD2; abundance: .; CDR3aa: CASSELAGGTYNEQFF; CDR3nt: TGTGCCAGCAGTGAACTAGCGGGAGGGACCTACAATGAGCAGTTCTTC
v_gene: TRBV6-1; j_gene: TRBJ1-2; d_gene: .; abundance: .; CDR3aa: CASSGTTGIGGYTF; CDR3nt: TGTGCCAGCAGTGGAACTACAGGGATCGGTGGCTACACCTTC
v_gene: TRBV4-1; j_gene: TRBJ2-7; d_gene: TRBD2; abundance: few; CDR3aa: CASSPGLAGGYEQYF; CDR3nt: TGCGCCAGCAGCCCCGGACTAGCGGGAGGGTACGAGCAGTACTTC
v_gene: TRBV18; j_gene: TRBJ2-2; d_gene: .; abundance: .; CDR3aa: CASSPRGGGPNTGELFF; CDR3nt: TGTGCCAGCTCACCACGGGGGGGCGGACCCAACACCGGGGAGCTGTTTTTT
v_gene: TRBV4-1; j_gene: TRBJ2-7; d_gene: TRBD2; abundance: .; CDR3aa: CASSQGRTSGFYEQYF; CDR3nt: TGCGCCAGCAGCCAAGGAAGGACTAGCGGGTTCTACGAGCAGTACTTC
v_gene: TRBV4-3; j_gene: TRBJ1-5; d_gene: .; abundance: .; CDR3aa: CASSQEGRGRPQHF; CDR3nt: TGCGCCAGCAGCCAAGAAGGTCGGGGTCGGCCCCAGCATTTT
v_gene: TRBV30; j_gene: TRBJ2-1; d_gene: TRBD1; abundance: .; CDR3aa: CAWRRGPLHNEQFF; CDR3nt: TGTGCCTGGAGAAGGGGGCCCCTCCACAATGAGCAGTTCTTC
v_gene: TRBV27; j_gene: TRBJ2-2; d_gene: TRBD2; abundance: .; CDR3aa: CASRASGRGDGELFF; CDR3nt: TGTGCCAGCAGAGCTAGCGGGAGGGGAGACGGGGAGCTGTTTTTT
v_gene: TRBV9; j_gene: TRBJ2-2; d_gene: .; abundance: few; CDR3aa: CASSVVDGGELFF; CDR3nt: TGTGCCAGCAGCGTAGTTGATGGCGGGGAGCTGTTTTTT
v_gene: TRBV7-2; j_gene: TRBJ2-7; d_gene: TRBD1; abundance: .; CDR3aa: CASSLRQGYEQYF; CDR3nt: TGTGCCAGCAGCCTCCGACAGGGCTACGAGCAGTACTTC
v_gene: TRBV18; j_gene: TRBJ2-1; d_gene: .; abundance: .; CDR3aa: CASSVPPGRNEQFF; CDR3nt: TGTGCCAGCTCAGTGCCCCCGGGGAGGAATGAGCAGTTCTTC
v_gene: TRBV19; j_gene: TRBJ1-5; d_gene: .; abundance: .; CDR3aa: CASSIAGQPNQPQHF; CDR3nt: TGTGCCAGTAGTATAGCTGGGCAGCCTAATCAGCCCCAGCATTTT
v_gene: TRBV6-1; j_gene: TRBJ2-3; d_gene: TRBD1; abundance: .; CDR3aa: CASTQGQSTDTQYF; CDR3nt: TGTGCCAGCACCCAGGGACAGAGCACAGATACGCAGTATTTT
v_gene: TRBV9; j_gene: TRBJ2-2; d_gene: TRBD2; abundance: .; CDR3aa: CASSPQRTSGTGELFF; CDR3nt: TGTGCCAGCAGCCCCCAGCGGACTAGCGGCACCGGGGAGCTGTTTTTT
v_gene: TRBV28; j_gene: TRBJ1-1; d_gene: .; abundance: .; CDR3aa: CASSLGTGIPEAFF; CDR3nt: TGTGCCAGCAGTTTGGGTACAGGGATTCCTGAAGCTTTCTTT
v_gene: TRBV27; j_gene: TRBJ1-5; d_gene: .; abundance: .; CDR3aa: CASSLRAATQPQHF; CDR3nt: TGTGCCAGCAGTTTAAGGGCGGCCACTCAGCCCCAGCATTTT
v_gene: TRBV7-9; j_gene: TRBJ2-3; d_gene: TRBD1; abundance: .; CDR3aa: CASSHTTGNIGTDTQYF; CDR3nt: TGTGCCAGCAGCCATACGACAGGGAATATAGGAACAGATACGCAGTATTTT
v_gene: TRBV2; j_gene: TRBJ2-4; d_gene: TRBD2; abundance: .; CDR3aa: CASQSRTSAKNIQYF; CDR3nt: TGTGCCAGCCAAAGCCGGACTAGCGCCAAAAACATTCAGTACTTC
v_gene: TRBV6-6; j_gene: TRBJ1-5; d_gene: .; abundance: .; CDR3aa: CASSLTGLPGQPQHF; CDR3nt: TGTGCCAGCAGCTTAACTGGTCTGCCCGGGCAGCCCCAGCATTTT
v_gene: TRBV28; j_gene: TRBJ1-1; d_gene: .; abundance: .; CDR3aa: CASSLTGSAFF; CDR3nt: TGTGCCAGCAGCCTTACAGGGTCGGCTTTCTTT
v_gene: TRBV7-2; j_gene: TRBJ2-7; d_gene: .; abundance: once; CDR3aa: CASGKFSYEQYF; CDR3nt: TGTGCCAGCGGCAAATTCTCCTACGAGCAGTACTTC
v_gene: TRBV7-9; j_gene: TRBJ2-7; d_gene: .; abundance: .; CDR3aa: CASSLGGGSNEQYF; CDR3nt: TGTGCCAGCAGCTTGGGTGGGGGAAGCAACGAGCAGTACTTC
v_gene: TRBV5-5; j_gene: TRBJ2-1; d_gene: .; abundance: .; CDR3aa: CASSLAGQRVNYNEQFF; CDR3nt: TGTGCCAGCAGCTTGGCCGGCCAGCGGGTTAACTACAATGAGCAGTTCTTC
v_gene: TRBV21-1; j_gene: TRBJ2-1; d_gene: .; abundance: .; CDR3aa: CASSEGRIFSYNEQFF; CDR3nt: TGTGCCAGCAGCGAGGGCCGGATCTTTTCCTACAATGAGCAGTTCTTC
v_gene: TRBV6-1; j_gene: TRBJ2-7; d_gene: .; abundance: .; CDR3aa: CASHGGTVAYEQYF; CDR3nt: TGTGCGAGCCACGGCGGGACAGTTGCCTACGAGCAGTACTTC
v_gene: TRBV10-2; j_gene: TRBJ2-7; d_gene: .; abundance: .; CDR3aa: CASTQGAGEQYF; CDR3nt: TGCGCCAGCACCCAAGGGGCAGGCGAGCAGTACTTC
v_gene: TRBV7-8; j_gene: TRBJ1-5; d_gene: .; abundance: .; CDR3aa: CASRGEIFNQPQHF; CDR3nt: TGTGCCAGCAGGGGAGAGATCTTCAATCAGCCCCAGCATTTT